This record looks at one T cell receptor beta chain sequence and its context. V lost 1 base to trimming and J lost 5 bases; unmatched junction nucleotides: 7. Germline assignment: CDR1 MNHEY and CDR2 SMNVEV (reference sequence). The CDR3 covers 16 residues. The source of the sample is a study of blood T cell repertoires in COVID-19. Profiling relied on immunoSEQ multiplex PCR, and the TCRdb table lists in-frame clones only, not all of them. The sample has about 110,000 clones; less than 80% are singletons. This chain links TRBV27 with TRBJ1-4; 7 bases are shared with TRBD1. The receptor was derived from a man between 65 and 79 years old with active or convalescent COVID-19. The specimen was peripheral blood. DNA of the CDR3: TGTGCCAGCAGTTTATTCGGGTCAGGGGGGAATGAAAAACTGTTTTTT. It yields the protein CASSLFGSGGNEKLFF.